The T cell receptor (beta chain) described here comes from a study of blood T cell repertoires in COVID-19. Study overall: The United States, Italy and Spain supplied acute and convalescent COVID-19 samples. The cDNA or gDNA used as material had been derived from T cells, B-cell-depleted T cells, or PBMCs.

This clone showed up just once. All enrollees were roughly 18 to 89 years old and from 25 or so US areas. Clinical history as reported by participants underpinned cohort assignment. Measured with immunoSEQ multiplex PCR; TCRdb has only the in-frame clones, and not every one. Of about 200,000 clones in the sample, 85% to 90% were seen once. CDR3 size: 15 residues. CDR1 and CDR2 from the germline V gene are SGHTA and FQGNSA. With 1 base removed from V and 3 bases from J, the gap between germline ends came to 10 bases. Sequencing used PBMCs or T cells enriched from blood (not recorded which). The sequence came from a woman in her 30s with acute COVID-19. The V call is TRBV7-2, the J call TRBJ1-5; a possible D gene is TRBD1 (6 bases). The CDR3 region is CASSLVAGVNQPQHF. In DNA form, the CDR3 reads TGTGCCAGCAGCTTAGTAGCAGGGGTCAATCAGCCCCAGCATTTT.